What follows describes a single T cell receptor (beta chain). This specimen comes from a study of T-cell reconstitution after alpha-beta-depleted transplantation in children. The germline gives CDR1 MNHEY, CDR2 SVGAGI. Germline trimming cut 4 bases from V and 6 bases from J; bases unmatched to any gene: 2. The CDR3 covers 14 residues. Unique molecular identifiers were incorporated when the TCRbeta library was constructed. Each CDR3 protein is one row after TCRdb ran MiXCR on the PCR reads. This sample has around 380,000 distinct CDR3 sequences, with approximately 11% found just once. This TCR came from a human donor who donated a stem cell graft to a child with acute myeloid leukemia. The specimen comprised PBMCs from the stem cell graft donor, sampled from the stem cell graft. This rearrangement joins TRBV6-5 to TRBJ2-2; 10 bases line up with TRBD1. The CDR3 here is CASSFGTGAGELFF. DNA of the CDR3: TGTGCCAGCAGTTTCGGGACAGGGGCCGGGGAGCTGTTTTTT.